These 31 T cell receptor beta chains were sequenced from one sample in a study of cytomegalovirus exposure and HLA in healthy donors. PCR used 60 Vbeta primers and 13 Jbeta primers. TCRdb's table, derived via immunoSEQ multiplex PCR, lists solely in-frame clones and lacks some. This table holds about 150,000 clones, approximately 84% found once. Source material: PBMCs. These TCRs come from a woman aged 18-29 years in good health and CMV-seronegative.

In this sample, this clone turned up a few times. The chain uses TRBV5-4 and TRBJ1-5; D gene uncertain. CDR3 length: 12 residues. The germline V gene encodes CDR1 SGHNT and CDR2 YYREEE (reference sequence). V lost 1 base and J 9 bases, leaving 8 bases between the germline ends. CDR3 sequence: CASSLPGRPQHF. The DNA of the CDR3 is TGTGCCAGCAGCTTGCCGGGTCGGCCCCAGCATTTT.

V gene TRBV7-2 combines with J gene TRBJ2-1, with TRBD1 matching over 7 bases. V lost 5 bases to trimming and J lost 8 bases; unmatched junction nucleotides: 6. Germline CDR1 reads SGHTA; CDR2 reads FQGNSA. The CDR3 contains 13 residues. CDR3 sequence: CASSLRQGYEQFF. The CDR3 DNA sequence: TGTGCCAGCAGCCTACGACAGGGCTATGAGCAGTTCTTC.

The V gene is TRBV6-6, the J gene TRBJ2-6; TRBD1 is a possible D gene (5 bases). Deletions cut 6 bases from V and 4 bases from J, with 10 bases between. This CDR3 comprises 14 residues. Germline V gene sequence: CDR1 MNHNY, CDR2 SVGAGI (reference sequence). The CDR3 loop reads CASRDSAGANVLTF. The CDR3, as DNA: TGTGCCAGCAGAGACAGTGCAGGGGCCAACGTCCTGACTTTC.

The chain couples TRBV7-9 to TRBJ1-3; the D gene is possibly TRBD1 (5 bases). This CDR3 has 16 residues. From germline, CDR1 is SEHNR and CDR2 FQNEAQ (reference sequence). The germline V and J ends were trimmed by 2 bases and 0 bases, with 11 bases remaining between them. The CDR3 sequence: CASSLPGAFSGNTIYF. In DNA form, the CDR3 reads TGTGCCAGCAGCTTACCTGGGGCATTCTCTGGAAACACCATATATTTT.

The chain employs TRBV5-5 and TRBJ2-7; 8 positions match TRBD2. The CDR3 consists of 15 residues. V was pared by 3 bases and J by 7 bases, with 12 bases of the junction left unmatched. Germline V gene data show CDR1 as SGHKS and CDR2 as YYEKEE (reference sequence). Written as DNA, the CDR3 is TGTGCCAGCAGCTCGGGAGGGGGGGCAATTGGTGAGCAGTACTTC. Encoded protein: CASSSGGGAIGEQYF.

The chain joins TRBV27 to TRBJ2-7; the D gene is possibly TRBD1 (6 bases). V was shortened by 8 bases and J by 1 base, with 18 bases between the two germline ends. This CDR3 is built from 15 residues. Germline V gives CDR1 MNHEY, CDR2 SMNVEV (reference sequence). The DNA of the CDR3 is TGTGCCAGCCGCCTCAGGGGACACTTATCCTACGAGCAGTACTTC. Translating gives CASRLRGHLSYEQYF.

This chain connects TRBV4-1 to TRBJ2-3; TRBD2 aligns across 7 bases. Germline-derived CDR1 and CDR2 are MGHRA and YSYEKL. The CDR3 sequence is 14 residues long. The J segment lost 5 bases and the V segment lost 2 bases, leaving 4 bases of the junction unmatched. CDR3 region: CASSQRSGGDTQYF. As DNA, the CDR3 is TGCGCCAGCAGCCAACGGTCGGGGGGAGATACGCAGTATTTT.

The CDR3 region has the DNA TGTGCCAGTGGGACAGGGGGCTACGAGCAGTACTTC. As protein: CASGTGGYEQYF. This chain links TRBV28 with TRBJ2-7; 11 bases agree with TRBD1. CDR1 is MDHEN and CDR2 is SYDVKM in the germline V gene. This CDR3 has 12 residues. The V segment lost 9 bases and the J segment 3 bases; nucleotides outside the gene matches: 1. The variable domain in full, with the rest retrieved from reference TRBV28 and TRBJ2-7, is DVKVTQSSRYLVKRTGEKVFLECVQDMDHENMFWYRQDPGLGLRLIYFSYDVKMKEKGDIPEGYSVSREKKERFSLILESASTNQTSMYLCASGTGGYEQYFGPGTRLTVT.

V usage is TRBV18 and J usage is TRBJ2-1; no definite D call. Germline V gives CDR1 KGHSH, CDR2 LQKENI. V was cut by 2 bases and J by 5 bases, with 7 bases left in between. The CDR3 has 13 residues. As DNA, the CDR3 is TGTGCCAGCTCACCATCCCTAAACAATGAGCAGTTCTTC. This codes for CASSPSLNNEQFF.

The V call is TRBV18, the J call TRBJ2-1, with 13 bases identical to TRBD2. Germline CDR1 reads KGHSH; CDR2 reads LQKENI. Germline trimming cut 6 bases from V and 2 bases from J; bases unmatched to any gene: 10. This CDR3 contains 18 residues. Here the CDR3 reads CASSFGLAGARTYNEQFF. For the CDR3, the DNA is TGTGCCAGCTCTTTCGGACTAGCGGGGGCTCGTACCTACAATGAGCAGTTCTTC. Looking up the rest from reference TRBV18 and TRBJ2-1 gives the full variable domain: NAGVMQNPRHLVRRRGQEARLRCSPMKGHSHVYWYRQLPEEGLKFMVYLQKENIIDESGMPKERFSAEFPKEGPSILRIQQVVRGDSAAYFCASSFGLAGARTYNEQFFGPGTRLTVL.

J is TRBJ2-5 and V is TRBV7-2; 10 nucleotides match TRBD2. The CDR3 length is 15 residues. V dropped 7 bases and J dropped 5; count of bases not matched to a gene: 10. Per germline, CDR1 SGHTA and CDR2 FQGNSA. In nucleotides, the CDR3 is TGTGCCAGCACCCCCCGAGCGGGGGGGGGCGAGACCCAGTACTTC. This encodes CASTPRAGGGETQYF.

V is TRBV28 and J is TRBJ2-7; D might be TRBD1 (6 bases). The V end was cut by 3 bases, the J end by 2 bases, with 11 bases between. This CDR3 is 14 amino acids long. Looked up from germline, CDR1 is MDHEN and CDR2 is SYDVKM. In nucleotides, the CDR3 is TGTGCCAGCAGTTTGTTGGGGGCCCCCTACGAGCAGTACTTC. Translation gives CASSLLGAPYEQYF.

V usage is TRBV5-1 and J usage is TRBJ1-6; D ambiguous. This CDR3 has 13 residues. From germline, CDR1 is SGHRS and CDR2 YFSETQ. V dropped 4 bases and J dropped 8 bases, with 10 bases sitting between them. The CDR3 sequence: CASSQELDSPLHF. The CDR3 DNA reads TGCGCCAGCAGCCAAGAATTAGATTCACCCCTCCACTTT.

Notes on this clone: This sample includes further DNA sequences coding for the same CDR3. The genes are TRBV28 and TRBJ1-2; maybe TRBD1 (6 bases). V dropped 5 bases and J dropped 0 bases, with 13 bases sitting between them. The CDR3 length is 15 residues. Germline V gene lookup returns CDR1 MDHEN and CDR2 SYDVKM. The CDR3 DNA is TGTGCCAGCAGTCCATGGGACACCTCTAACTATGGCTACACCTTC. Amino acids: CASSPWDTSNYGYTF.

The chain is built from TRBV28 and TRBJ2-1; 13 bases agree with TRBD2. This CDR3 has 17 residues. Germline-derived CDR1 and CDR2 are MDHEN and SYDVKM. The trim removed 5 bases at V and 8 bases at J, leaving 12 bases unmatched. The CDR3 sequence is CASSPWTSGGSTDEQFF. The DNA for the CDR3 is TGTGCCAGCAGTCCGTGGACTAGCGGGGGCTCCACAGATGAGCAGTTCTTC.

This clone occurred once. V is TRBV19 and J is TRBJ2-3; 11 bases agree with TRBD1. The CDR3 covers 16 residues. Germline CDR1 and CDR2: LNHDA and SQIVND (reference sequence). V lost 5 bases to trimming and J lost 6 bases; unmatched junction nucleotides: 10. Here the CDR3 DNA reads TGTGCCAGTAGTGTTACCGGGACAGGGGGATCGGATACGCAGTATTTT. It specifies CASSVTGTGGSDTQYF.

This clone appeared a few times. The chain joins TRBV4-1 to TRBJ2-7; 9 nucleotides align to TRBD1. Per the germline V gene, CDR1 is MGHRA and CDR2 is YSYEKL. The CDR3 totals 14 residues. Trimming took 8 bases from V and 5 from J; bases not matched to a gene: 10. CDR3 protein: CASGAGTGLDEQYF. CDR3 DNA sequence: TGCGCCAGCGGAGCCGGGACAGGGCTAGACGAGCAGTACTTC.

The CDR3 protein is CASSVGPLRDTQYF. As DNA, the CDR3 is TGTGCCAGCAGCGTAGGCCCGTTGCGAGATACGCAGTATTTT. The chain has TRBV9 and TRBJ2-3; D gene unclear. V lost 0 bases to trimming and J lost 5 bases, with 10 bases between them. This CDR3 region has 14 residues. Germline CDR1 is SGDLS and CDR2 is YYNGEE.

The chain uses TRBV7-8 and TRBJ2-3, with D uncertain. The CDR3 extends over 11 amino acids. Per germline, CDR1 SGHVS and CDR2 FQNEAQ. V shed 4 bases and J shed 10 bases, with 9 bases lying between them. The CDR3 loop is CASSSQVAQYF. Here the CDR3 DNA reads TGTGCCAGCAGCTCCCAGGTGGCGCAGTATTTT.

Turning to this clone: Within the sample, other DNA sequences also encode this same CDR3. The genes are TRBV20-1 and TRBJ2-1; no clear D. This CDR3 contains 11 residues. CDR1 is DFQATT and CDR2 is SNEGSKA in the germline V gene (reference sequence). The germline V and J ends were trimmed by 4 bases and 5 bases, with 6 bases remaining between them. DNA of the CDR3: TGCAGTGCTACCAGAAACAATGAGCAGTTCTTC. This translates into CSATRNNEQFF.

J is TRBJ1-4 and V is TRBV7-3, with a possible D match to TRBD1 (5 bases). Trimming left V 5 bases short and J 7 bases short, with 11 bases between. CDR3 size: 13 residues. Germline V gene data show CDR1 as SGHTA and CDR2 as FQGTGA. CDR3 residues: CASSGTFGEKLFF. The CDR3 region has the DNA TGTGCCAGCAGCGGGACTTTTGGTGAAAAACTGTTTTTT.

DNA of the CDR3: TGTGCCAGCAGGTCTTTTAGCGGGGGATACAATGAGCAGTTCTTC. The encoded protein is CASRSFSGGYNEQFF. The rearrangement uses TRBV6-5 and TRBJ2-1, with TRBD2 matching 9 bases. The junction had 7 bases not matched to a gene; V was cut back by 6 bases and J by 4 bases. The length of the CDR3 is 15 residues. Germline CDR1 reads MNHEY; CDR2 reads SVGAGI.

The gene calls are TRBV19 and TRBJ2-1; the match to TRBD2 covers 11 bases. Trimming cost V 6 bases and J 7 bases; bases outside gene matches: 11. The CDR3 runs to 16 residues. Germline lookup yields CDR1 LNHDA and CDR2 SQIVND (reference sequence). CDR3 loop: CASSHAGLAGGNEQFF. The CDR3 bases are TGTGCCAGTAGCCACGCCGGGCTAGCGGGAGGAAATGAGCAGTTCTTC.

The chain carries TRBV5-1 and TRBJ2-7; 7 bases agree with TRBD1. J lost 3 bases, V lost 0 bases, and 6 bases had no gene match. Germline-derived CDR1 and CDR2 are SGHRS and YFSETQ. The CDR3 consists of 15 residues. The CDR3 bases are TGCGCCAGCAGCTTGGATCCCGACAGGGACTACGAGCAGTACTTC. Translation gives CASSLDPDRDYEQYF.

The chain joins TRBV7-3 to TRBJ2-1, with 7 bases fitting TRBD1. V gave up 3 bases and J gave up 7 bases; unmatched junction bases: 3. Germline V gene sequence: CDR1 SGHTA, CDR2 FQGTGA. This CDR3 spans 13 amino acids. CDR3 sequence reads: CASSLEQGNEQFF. The CDR3 nucleotides read TGTGCCAGCAGCTTGGAACAGGGGAATGAGCAGTTCTTC.

The chain uses TRBV5-6 and TRBJ2-5, with 7 bases that match TRBD2. The germline CDR1 and CDR2 sequences are SGHDT and YYEEEE. The CDR3 loop spans 14 amino acids. After removal of 0 bases from V and 4 bases from J, the junction contained 3 bases not matched to a gene. CDR3: CASSLGGGGETQYF. The DNA for the CDR3 is TGTGCCAGCAGCTTGGGCGGGGGTGGAGAGACCCAGTACTTC.

This sequence joins TRBV21-1 and TRBJ1-6. TRBV21-1 is given as a pseudogene. The CDR3 totals 16 residues. This CDR3 reads CASTQSNREGRSPLHF. CDR3 DNA sequence: TGTGCCAGCACCCAAAGCAACCGGGAAGGCAGGTCACCCCTCCACTTT.

This clone came up once. J is TRBJ2-5 and V is TRBV7-9; TRBD2 matches 9 bases. This CDR3 is 15 amino acids long. Germline V CDR1 and CDR2: SEHNR, FQNEAQ (reference sequence). Losses at the gene ends were 1 base for V and 5 bases for J; bases not matched to a gene: 5. The CDR3 here is CASSLGASGAETQYF. In DNA, the CDR3 is TGTGCCAGCAGCTTAGGGGCTAGCGGGGCGGAGACCCAGTACTTC.

This chain uses TRBV10-2 with TRBJ1-2; possibly TRBD1 for D (5 bases). In germline, CDR1 is WSHSY, CDR2 SAAADI. This CDR3 region has 14 residues. Deletions cut 3 bases from V and 5 bases from J, with 13 bases between. In DNA form, the CDR3 reads TGCGCCAGCAGTGAAATAACAGGAGAGTATGGCTACACCTTC. Translated, it gives CASSEITGEYGYTF.

V and J are TRBV6-1 and TRBJ2-7, with TRBD1 matching 7 bases. The CDR3 sequence is 15 residues long. CDR1 and CDR2 (germline): MNHNS, SASEGT. The V gene end was trimmed by 5 bases and the J gene end by 2 bases; junction bases not matched to a gene: 9. The DNA of the CDR3 is TGTGCCAGCAGTAAAACAGGGGCCGGAACCTACGAGCAGTACTTC. Protein sequence: CASSKTGAGTYEQYF.

This chain uses TRBV5-6 with TRBJ2-7; D uncertain. V gave up 4 bases and J gave up 2 bases, with 10 bases separating them. CDR1 and CDR2 from the germline V gene are SGHDT and YYEEEE. This CDR3 spans 13 amino acids. The CDR3 DNA sequence: TGTGCCAGCAGCCGCGACGGAGCCTACGAGCAGTACTTC. Protein sequence: CASSRDGAYEQYF. The variable domain in full, completed from reference TRBV5-6 and TRBJ2-7, reads DAGVTQSPTHLIKTRGQQVTLRCSPKSGHDTVSWYQQALGQGPQFIFQYYEEEERQRGNFPDRFSGHQFPNYSSELNVNALLLGDSALYLCASSRDGAYEQYFGPGTRLTVT.